The source of this T cell receptor beta chain is a study of CD8 T cells in Susac syndrome. The CDR3 totals 12 residues. V gave up 2 bases and J gave up 8 bases, with 10 bases separating them. CDR1 is SGDLS, CDR2 YYNGEE, per germline. RNA was extracted with the RNeasy kit, and a quantity of roughly 0.5 to 1 ug was reverse transcribed using random hexamers. TCRdb passed the immunoSEQ multiplex PCR reads through MiXCR, listing each CDR3 protein once. The sample consists of more than 110,000 distinct CDR3 sequences, roughly 94% of them appearing once. The chain couples TRBV9 to TRBJ1-2, with D perhaps TRBD1 (5 bases). The source is a human donor in good health. Sequencing used CD8+ T cells from PBMCs. The CDR3 sequence is CASSVQGQGYTF. The CDR3, as DNA: TGTGCCAGCAGCGTGCAAGGACAAGGCTACACCTTC.